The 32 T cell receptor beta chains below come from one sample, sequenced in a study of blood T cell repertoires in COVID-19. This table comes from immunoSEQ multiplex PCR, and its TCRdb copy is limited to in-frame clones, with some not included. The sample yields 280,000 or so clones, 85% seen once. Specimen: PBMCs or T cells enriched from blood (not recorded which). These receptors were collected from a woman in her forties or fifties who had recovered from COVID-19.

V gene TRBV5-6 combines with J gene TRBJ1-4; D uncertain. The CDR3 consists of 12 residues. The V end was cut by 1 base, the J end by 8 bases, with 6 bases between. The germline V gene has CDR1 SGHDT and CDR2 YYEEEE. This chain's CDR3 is CASSLTGEKLFF. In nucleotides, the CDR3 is TGTGCCAGCAGCTTGACGGGAGAAAAACTGTTTTTT.

CDR3 protein: CASSPQGALNQPQHF. The CDR3 bases are TGTGCCAGCTCACCACAGGGGGCCCTAAATCAGCCCCAGCATTTT. The genes are TRBV18 and TRBJ1-5; 7 positions agree with TRBD1. V shed 1 base, J shed 4 bases, and the junction held 4 bases outside the gene matches. The CDR3 is 15 amino acids. CDR1 is KGHSH and CDR2 is LQKENI in the germline V gene.

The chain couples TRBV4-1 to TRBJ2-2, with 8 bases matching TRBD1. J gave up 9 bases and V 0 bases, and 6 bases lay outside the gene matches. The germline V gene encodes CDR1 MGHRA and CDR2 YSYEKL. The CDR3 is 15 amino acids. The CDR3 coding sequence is TGCGCCAGCAGCCAAGACCGGGGACAGGCCAGGGAGCTGTTTTTT. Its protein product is CASSQDRGQARELFF.

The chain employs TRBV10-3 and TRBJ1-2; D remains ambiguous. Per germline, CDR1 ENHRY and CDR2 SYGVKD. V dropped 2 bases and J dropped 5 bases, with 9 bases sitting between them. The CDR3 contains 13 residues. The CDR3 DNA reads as TGTGCCATCAGTGAGGAGGTATATTATGGCTACACCTTC. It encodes CAISEEVYYGYTF.

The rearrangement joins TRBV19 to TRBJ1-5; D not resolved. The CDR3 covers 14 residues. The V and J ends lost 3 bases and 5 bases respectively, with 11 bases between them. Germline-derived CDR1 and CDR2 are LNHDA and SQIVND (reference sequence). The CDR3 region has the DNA TGTGCCAGTAGTATTCAAGTGGCGGATCAGCCCCAGCATTTT. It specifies CASSIQVADQPQHF.

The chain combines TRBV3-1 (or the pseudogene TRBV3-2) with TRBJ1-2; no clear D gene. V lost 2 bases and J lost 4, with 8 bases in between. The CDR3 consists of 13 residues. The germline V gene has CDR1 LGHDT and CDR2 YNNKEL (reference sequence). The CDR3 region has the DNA TGTGCCAGCAGCCAAAGGCAGGTCTATGGCTACACCTTC. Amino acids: CASSQRQVYGYTF.

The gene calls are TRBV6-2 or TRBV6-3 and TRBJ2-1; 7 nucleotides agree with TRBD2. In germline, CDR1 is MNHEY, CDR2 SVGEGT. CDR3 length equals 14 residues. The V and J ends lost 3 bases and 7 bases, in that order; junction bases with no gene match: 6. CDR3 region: CASSYSSGRNEQFF. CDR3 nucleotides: TGTGCCAGCAGTTATTCTTCCGGGAGGAATGAGCAGTTCTTC.

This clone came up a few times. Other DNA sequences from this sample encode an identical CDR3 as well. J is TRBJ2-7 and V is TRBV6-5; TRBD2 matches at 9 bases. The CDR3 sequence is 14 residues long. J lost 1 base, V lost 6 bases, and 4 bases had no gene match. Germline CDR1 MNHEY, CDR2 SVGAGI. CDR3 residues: CASSYSGSSYEQYF. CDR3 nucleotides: TGTGCCAGCAGCTATAGCGGGAGTTCCTACGAGCAGTACTTC.

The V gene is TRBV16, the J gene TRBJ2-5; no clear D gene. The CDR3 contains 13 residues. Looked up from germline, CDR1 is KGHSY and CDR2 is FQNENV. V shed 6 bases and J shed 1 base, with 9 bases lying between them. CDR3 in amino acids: CASSPYLQETQYF. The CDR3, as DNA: TGTGCCAGCAGTCCCTACCTCCAAGAGACCCAGTACTTC.

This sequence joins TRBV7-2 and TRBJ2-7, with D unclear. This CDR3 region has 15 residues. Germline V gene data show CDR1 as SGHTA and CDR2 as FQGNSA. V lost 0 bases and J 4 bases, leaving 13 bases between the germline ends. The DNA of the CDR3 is TGTGCCAGCAGCTTAGCCCACACGGGTGCTTACGAGCAGTACTTC. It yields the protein CASSLAHTGAYEQYF. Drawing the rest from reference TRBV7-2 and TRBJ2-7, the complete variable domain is GAGVSQSPSNKVTEKGKDVELRCDPISGHTALYWYRQSLGQGLEFLIYFQGNSAPDKSGLPSDRFSAERTGGSVSTLTIQRTQQEDSAVYLCASSLAHTGAYEQYFGPGTRLTVT.

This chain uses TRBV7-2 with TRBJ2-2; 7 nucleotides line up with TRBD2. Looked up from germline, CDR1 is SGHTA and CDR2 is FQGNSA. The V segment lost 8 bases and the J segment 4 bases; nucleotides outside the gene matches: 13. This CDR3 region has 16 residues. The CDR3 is CASDLSGGRLTGELFF. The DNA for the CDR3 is TGTGCCAGCGATCTTTCGGGCGGGAGACTCACCGGGGAGCTGTTTTTT.

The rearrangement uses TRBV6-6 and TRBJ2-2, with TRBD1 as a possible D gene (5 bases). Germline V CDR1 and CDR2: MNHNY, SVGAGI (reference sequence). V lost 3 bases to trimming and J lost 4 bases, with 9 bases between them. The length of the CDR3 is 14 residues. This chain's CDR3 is CASSYQGITGELFF. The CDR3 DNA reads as TGTGCCAGCAGTTATCAGGGAATCACCGGGGAGCTGTTTTTT.

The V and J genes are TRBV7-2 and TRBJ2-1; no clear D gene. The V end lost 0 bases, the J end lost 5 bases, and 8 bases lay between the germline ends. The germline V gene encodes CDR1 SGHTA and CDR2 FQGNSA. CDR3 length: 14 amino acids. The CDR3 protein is CASSLALENNEQFF. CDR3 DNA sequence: TGTGCCAGCAGCTTAGCGTTAGAGAACAATGAGCAGTTCTTC.

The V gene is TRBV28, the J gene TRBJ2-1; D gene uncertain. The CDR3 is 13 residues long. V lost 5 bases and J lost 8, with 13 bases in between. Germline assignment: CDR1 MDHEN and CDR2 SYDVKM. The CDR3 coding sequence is TGTGCCAGCAGTCCCGGTAGATTGTATGAGCAGTTCTTC. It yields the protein CASSPGRLYEQFF.

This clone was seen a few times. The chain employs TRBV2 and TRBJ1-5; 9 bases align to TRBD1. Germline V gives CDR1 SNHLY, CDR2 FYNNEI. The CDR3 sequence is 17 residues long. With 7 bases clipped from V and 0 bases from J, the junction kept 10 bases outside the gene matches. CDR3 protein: CASTPGQGGSSNQPQHF. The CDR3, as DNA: TGTGCCAGCACACCGGGACAGGGAGGGAGTAGCAATCAGCCCCAGCATTTT.

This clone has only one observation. The CDR3 region has the DNA TGTGCCAGCAGTCTAGCGGGAGGGGTGAAAGAGACCCAGTACTTC. Translation gives CASSLAGGVKETQYF. This sequence joins TRBV7-9 and TRBJ2-5; 12 bases align to TRBD2. The CDR3 length is 15 residues. After removal of 6 bases from V and 3 bases from J, the junction contained 5 bases not matched to a gene. Germline loops: CDR1 SEHNR, CDR2 FQNEAQ (reference sequence). The entire variable domain, with the rest obtained from reference TRBV7-9 and TRBJ2-5, is as follows: DTGVSQNPRHKITKRGQNVTFRCDPISEHNRLYWYRQTLGQGPEFLTYFQNEAQLEKSRLLSDRFSAERPKGSFSTLEIQRTEQGDSAMYLCASSLAGGVKETQYFGPGTRLLVL.

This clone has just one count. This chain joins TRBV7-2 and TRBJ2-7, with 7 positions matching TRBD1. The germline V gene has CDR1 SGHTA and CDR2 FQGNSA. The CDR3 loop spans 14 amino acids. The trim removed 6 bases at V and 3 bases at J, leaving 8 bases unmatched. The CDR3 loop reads CASRRSGTDYEQYF. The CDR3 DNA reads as TGTGCCAGCAGACGTTCCGGGACAGACTACGAGCAGTACTTC.

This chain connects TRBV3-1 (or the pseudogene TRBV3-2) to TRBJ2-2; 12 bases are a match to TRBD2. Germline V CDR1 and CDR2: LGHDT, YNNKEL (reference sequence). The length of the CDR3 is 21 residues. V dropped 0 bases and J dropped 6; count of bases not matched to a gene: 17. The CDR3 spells CASSQDWKPGLAGRFAGELFF. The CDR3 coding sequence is TGTGCCAGCAGCCAAGATTGGAAACCGGGACTAGCGGGCCGGTTTGCCGGGGAGCTGTTTTTT.

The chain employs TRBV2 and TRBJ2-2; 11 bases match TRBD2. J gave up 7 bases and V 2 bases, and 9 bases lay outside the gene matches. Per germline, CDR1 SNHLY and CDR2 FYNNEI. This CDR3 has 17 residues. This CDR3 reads CASSEQLAGEGIGELFF. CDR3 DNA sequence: TGTGCCAGCAGTGAACAACTAGCGGGAGAAGGGATCGGGGAGCTGTTTTTT.

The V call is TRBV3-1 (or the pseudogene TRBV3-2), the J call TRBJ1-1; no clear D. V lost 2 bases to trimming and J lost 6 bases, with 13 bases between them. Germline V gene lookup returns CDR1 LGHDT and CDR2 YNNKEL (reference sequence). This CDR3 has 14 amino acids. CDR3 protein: CASSQKAAGPEAFF. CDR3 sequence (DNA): TGTGCCAGCAGCCAAAAAGCCGCGGGCCCTGAAGCTTTCTTT.

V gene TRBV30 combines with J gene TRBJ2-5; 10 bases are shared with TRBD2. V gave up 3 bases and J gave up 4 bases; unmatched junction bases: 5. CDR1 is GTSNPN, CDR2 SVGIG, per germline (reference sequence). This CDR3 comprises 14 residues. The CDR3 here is CAWREAGGGETQYF. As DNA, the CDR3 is TGTGCCTGGAGGGAAGCGGGAGGGGGAGAGACCCAGTACTTC.

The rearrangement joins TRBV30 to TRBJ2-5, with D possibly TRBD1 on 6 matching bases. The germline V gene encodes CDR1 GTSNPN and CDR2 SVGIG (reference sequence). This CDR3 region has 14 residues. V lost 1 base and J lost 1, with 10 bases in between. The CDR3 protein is CAWSGGHGQETQYF. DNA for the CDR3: TGTGCCTGGAGTGGGGGACATGGCCAAGAGACCCAGTACTTC. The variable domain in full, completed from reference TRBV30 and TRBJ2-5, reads SQTIHQWPATLVQPVGSPLSLECTVEGTSNPNLYWYRQAAGRGLQLLFYSVGIGQISSEVPQNLSASRPQDRQFILSSKKLLLSDSGFYLCAWSGGHGQETQYFGPGTRLLVL.

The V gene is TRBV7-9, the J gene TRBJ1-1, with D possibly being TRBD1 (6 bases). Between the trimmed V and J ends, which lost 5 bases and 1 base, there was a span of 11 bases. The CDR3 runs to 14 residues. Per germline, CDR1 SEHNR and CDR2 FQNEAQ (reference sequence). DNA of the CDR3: TGTGCCAGCAGCATACAGGGCGAGAACACTGAAGCTTTCTTT. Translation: CASSIQGENTEAFF.

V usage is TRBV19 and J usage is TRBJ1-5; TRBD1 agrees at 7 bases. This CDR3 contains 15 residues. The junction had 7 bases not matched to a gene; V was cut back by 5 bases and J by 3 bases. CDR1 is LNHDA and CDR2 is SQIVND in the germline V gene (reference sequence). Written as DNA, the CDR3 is TGTGCCAGTAGTGACGGACAGGCCTACAATCAGCCCCAGCATTTT. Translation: CASSDGQAYNQPQHF.

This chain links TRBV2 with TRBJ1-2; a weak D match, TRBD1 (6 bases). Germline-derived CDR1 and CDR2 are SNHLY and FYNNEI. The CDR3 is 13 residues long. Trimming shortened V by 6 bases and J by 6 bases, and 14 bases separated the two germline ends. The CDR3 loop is CASSVTGNNGYTF. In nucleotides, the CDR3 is TGTGCCAGCAGCGTTACAGGGAATAATGGCTACACCTTC.

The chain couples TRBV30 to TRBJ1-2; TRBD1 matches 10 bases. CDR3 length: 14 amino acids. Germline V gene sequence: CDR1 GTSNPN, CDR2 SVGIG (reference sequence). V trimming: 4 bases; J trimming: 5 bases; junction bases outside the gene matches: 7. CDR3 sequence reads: CAWTGDRGVYGYTF. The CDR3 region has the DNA TGTGCCTGGACAGGGGACAGGGGAGTTTATGGCTACACCTTC.

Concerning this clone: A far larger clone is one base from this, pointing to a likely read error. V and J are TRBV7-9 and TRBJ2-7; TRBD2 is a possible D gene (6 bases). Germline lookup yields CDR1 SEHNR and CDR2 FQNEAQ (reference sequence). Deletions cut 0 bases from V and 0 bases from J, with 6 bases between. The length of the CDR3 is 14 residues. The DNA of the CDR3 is TGTGCCAGCAGCTTAGCGGGGGGCTCCTACGAGCAGTACTTC. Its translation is CASSLAGGSYEQYF.

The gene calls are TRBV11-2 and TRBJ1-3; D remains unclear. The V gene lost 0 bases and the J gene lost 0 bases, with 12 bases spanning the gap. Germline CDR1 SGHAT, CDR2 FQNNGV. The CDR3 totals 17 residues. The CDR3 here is CASSLDPPGTSGNTIYF. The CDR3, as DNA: TGTGCCAGCAGCTTAGATCCCCCAGGTACCTCTGGAAACACCATATATTTT.

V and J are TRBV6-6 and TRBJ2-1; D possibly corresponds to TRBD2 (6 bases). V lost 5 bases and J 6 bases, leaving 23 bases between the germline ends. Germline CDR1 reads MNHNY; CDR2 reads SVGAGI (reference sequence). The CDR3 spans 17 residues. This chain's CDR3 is CASSPPGERVKGNEQFF. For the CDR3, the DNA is TGTGCCAGCAGTCCCCCGGGGGAGAGGGTGAAGGGCAATGAGCAGTTCTTC.

This chain's CDR3 is CASSLSAGSSPLHF. The DNA for the CDR3 is TGCGCCAGCAGCTTGTCGGCGGGGAGTTCACCCCTCCACTTT. V is TRBV5-1 and J is TRBJ1-6; D is undetermined. CDR3 length equals 14 residues. The germline V and J ends were trimmed by 1 base and 9 bases, with 11 bases remaining between them. The germline V gene encodes CDR1 SGHRS and CDR2 YFSETQ.

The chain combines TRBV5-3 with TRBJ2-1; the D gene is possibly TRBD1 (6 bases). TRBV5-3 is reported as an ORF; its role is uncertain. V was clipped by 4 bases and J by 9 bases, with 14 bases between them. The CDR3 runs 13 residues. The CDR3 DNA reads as TGTGCCAGAAGCCCGGCTGGGGGCAGTGAGCAGTTCTTC. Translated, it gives CARSPAGGSEQFF.

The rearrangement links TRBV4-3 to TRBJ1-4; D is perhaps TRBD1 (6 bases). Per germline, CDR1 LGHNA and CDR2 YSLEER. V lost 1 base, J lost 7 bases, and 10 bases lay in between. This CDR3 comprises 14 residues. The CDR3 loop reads CASSQVQGREKLFF. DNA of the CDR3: TGCGCCAGCAGCCAAGTACAGGGACGTGAAAAACTGTTTTTT.